This T cell receptor beta chain was obtained from a study of blood T cell repertoires in COVID-19. The repertoire was sequenced with immunoSEQ multiplex PCR; TCRdb's copy has only in-frame clones and lacks some. The data show some 290,000 clones, roughly 86% seen once. Per germline, CDR1 SGHTA and CDR2 FQGTGA. The J segment lost 2 bases and the V segment lost 3 bases, leaving 2 bases of the junction unmatched. The CDR3 covers 17 residues. The TCR originated in a woman under 40 who had recovered from COVID-19. What was sequenced was PBMCs or T cells enriched from blood (not recorded which). The chain links TRBV7-3 to TRBJ2-6, with TRBD2 matching over 12 bases. CDR3 DNA sequence: TGTGCCAGCAGCTTGACTAGCGGGAGCGCTGGGGCCAACGTCCTGACTTTC. This codes for CASSLTSGSAGANVLTF.